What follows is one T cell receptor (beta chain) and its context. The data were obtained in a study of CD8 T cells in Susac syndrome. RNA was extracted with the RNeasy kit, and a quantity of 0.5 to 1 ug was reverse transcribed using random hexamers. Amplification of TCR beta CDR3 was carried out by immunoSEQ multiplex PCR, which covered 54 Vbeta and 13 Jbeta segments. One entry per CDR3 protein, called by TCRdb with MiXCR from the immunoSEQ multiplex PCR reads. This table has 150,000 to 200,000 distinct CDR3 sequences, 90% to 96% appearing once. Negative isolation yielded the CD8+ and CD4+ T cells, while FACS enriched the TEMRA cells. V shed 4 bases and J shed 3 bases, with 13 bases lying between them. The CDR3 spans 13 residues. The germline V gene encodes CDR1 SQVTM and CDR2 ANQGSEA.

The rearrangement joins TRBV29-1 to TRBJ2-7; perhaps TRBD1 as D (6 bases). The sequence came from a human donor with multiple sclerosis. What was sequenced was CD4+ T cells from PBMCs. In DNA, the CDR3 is TGCAGCGTTGTAGCAGGGGATCGCTACGAGCAGTACTTC. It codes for CSVVAGDRYEQYF.